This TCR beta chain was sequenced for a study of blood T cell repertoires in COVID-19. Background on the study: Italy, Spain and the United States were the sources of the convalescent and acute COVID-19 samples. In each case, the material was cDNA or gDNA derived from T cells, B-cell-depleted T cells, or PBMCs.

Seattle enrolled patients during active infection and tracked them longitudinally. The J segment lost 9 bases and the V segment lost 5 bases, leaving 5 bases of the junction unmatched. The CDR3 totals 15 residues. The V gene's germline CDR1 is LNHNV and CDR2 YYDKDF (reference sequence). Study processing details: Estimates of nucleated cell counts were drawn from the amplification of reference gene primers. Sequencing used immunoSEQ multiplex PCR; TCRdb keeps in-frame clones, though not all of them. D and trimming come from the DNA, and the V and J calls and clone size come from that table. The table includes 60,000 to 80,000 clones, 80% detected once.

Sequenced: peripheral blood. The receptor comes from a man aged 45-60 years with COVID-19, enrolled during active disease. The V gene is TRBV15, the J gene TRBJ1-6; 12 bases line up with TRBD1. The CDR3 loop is CATSARDRGLSPLHF. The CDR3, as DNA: TGTGCCACCAGCGCCCGGGACAGGGGGCTTTCACCCCTCCACTTT.